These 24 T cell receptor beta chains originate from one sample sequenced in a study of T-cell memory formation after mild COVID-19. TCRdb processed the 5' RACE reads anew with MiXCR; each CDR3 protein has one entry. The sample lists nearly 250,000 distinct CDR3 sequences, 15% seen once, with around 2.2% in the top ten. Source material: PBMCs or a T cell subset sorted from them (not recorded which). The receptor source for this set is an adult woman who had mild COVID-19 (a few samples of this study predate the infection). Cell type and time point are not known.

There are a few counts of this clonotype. The CDR3 DNA is TGTGCCAGCAGTTTATGGGGCACTAACTATGGCTACACCTTC. This codes for CASSLWGTNYGYTF. This chain links TRBV12-3 or TRBV12-4 with TRBJ1-2, with D perhaps matching TRBD1 (5 bases). This CDR3 has 14 amino acids. The V end was cut by 2 bases, the J end by 0 bases, with 7 bases between.

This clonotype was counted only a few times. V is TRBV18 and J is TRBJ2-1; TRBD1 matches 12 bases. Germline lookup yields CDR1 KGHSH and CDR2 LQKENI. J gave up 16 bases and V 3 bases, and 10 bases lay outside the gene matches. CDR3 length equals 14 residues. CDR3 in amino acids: CASSPGTGGAHEFF. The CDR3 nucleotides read TGTGCCAGCTCACCTGGGACAGGGGGCGCACATGAATTCTTC.

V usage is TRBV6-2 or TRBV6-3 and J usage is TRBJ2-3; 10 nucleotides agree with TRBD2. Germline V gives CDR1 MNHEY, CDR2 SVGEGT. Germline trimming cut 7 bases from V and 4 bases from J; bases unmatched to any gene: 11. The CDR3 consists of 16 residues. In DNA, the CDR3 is TGTGCCAGCATCCCAAGCGGGAGGGCCGTCGCAGATACGCAGTATTTT. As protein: CASIPSGRAVADTQYF.

The CDR3 DNA is TGTGCCAGCAGTTTTCGGACCGTAGCCAATGAGCAGTTCTTC. This sequence encodes CASSFRTVANEQFF. This chain uses TRBV12-3 or TRBV12-4 with TRBJ2-1; D unresolved. The CDR3 has 14 amino acids. V was pared by 3 bases and J by 6 bases, with 12 bases between.

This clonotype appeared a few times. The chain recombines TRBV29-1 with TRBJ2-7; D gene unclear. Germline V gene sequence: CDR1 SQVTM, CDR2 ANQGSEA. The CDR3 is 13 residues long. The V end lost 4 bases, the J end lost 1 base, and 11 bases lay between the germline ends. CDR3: CSVVLVPSYEQYF. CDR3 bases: TGCAGCGTTGTTTTGGTGCCGTCCTACGAGCAGTACTTC.

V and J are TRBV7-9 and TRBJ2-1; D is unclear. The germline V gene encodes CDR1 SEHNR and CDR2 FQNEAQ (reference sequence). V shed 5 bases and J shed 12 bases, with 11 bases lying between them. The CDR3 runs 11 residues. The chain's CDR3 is CASSPQWAQFF. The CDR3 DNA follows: TGTGCCAGCAGCCCTCAGTGGGCGCAGTTCTTC.

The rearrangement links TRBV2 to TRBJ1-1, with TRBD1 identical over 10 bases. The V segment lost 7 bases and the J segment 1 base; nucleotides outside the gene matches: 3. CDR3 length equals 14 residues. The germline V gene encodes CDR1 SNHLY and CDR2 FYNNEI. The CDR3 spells CASKRDRGNTEAFF. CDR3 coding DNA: TGTGCCAGCAAAAGGGACAGGGGGAACACTGAAGCTTTCTTT.

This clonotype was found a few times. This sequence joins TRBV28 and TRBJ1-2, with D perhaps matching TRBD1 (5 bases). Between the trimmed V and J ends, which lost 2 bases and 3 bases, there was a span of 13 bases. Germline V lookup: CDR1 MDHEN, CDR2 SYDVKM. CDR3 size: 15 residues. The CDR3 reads CASSLSGGRDYGYTF. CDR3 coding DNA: TGTGCCAGCAGTTTAAGCGGGGGTCGCGACTATGGCTACACCTTC.

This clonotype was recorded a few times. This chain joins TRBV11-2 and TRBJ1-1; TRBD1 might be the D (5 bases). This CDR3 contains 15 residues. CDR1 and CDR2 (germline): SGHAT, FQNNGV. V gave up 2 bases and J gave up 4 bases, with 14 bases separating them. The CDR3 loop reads CASSLSWGTGTEAFF. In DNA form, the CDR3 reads TGTGCCAGCAGCTTAAGTTGGGGCACGGGCACTGAAGCTTTCTTT. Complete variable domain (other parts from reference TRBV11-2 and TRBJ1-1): EAGVAQSPRYKIIEKRQSVAFWCNPISGHATLYWYQQILGQGPKLLIQFQNNGVVDDSQLPKDRFSAERLKGVDSTLKIQPAKLEDSAVYLCASSLSWGTGTEAFFGQGTRLTVV.

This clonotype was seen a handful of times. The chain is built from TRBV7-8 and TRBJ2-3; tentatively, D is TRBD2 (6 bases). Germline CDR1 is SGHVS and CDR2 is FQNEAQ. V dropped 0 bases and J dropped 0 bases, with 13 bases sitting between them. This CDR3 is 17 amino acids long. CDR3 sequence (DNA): TGTGCCAGCAGCTTAGCGCCCCCGGGGAGGAGCACAGATACGCAGTATTTT. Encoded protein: CASSLAPPGRSTDTQYF.

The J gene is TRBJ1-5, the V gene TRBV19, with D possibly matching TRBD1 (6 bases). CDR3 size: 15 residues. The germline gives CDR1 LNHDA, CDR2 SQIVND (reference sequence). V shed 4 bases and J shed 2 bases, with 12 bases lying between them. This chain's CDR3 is CASSKQGTGNQPQHF. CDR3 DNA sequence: TGTGCCAGTAGTAAACAGGGAACCGGCAATCAGCCCCAGCATTTT.

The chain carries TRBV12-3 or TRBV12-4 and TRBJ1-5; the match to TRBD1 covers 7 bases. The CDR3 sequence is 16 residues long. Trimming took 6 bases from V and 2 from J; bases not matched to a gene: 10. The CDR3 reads CASSRTNRGGNQPQHF. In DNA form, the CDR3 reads TGTGCCAGCAGCCGAACGAACAGGGGAGGCAATCAGCCCCAGCATTTT.

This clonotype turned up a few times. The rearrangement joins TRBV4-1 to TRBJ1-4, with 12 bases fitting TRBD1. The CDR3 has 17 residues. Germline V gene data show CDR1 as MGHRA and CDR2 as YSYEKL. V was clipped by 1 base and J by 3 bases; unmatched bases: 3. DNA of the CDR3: TGCGCCAGCAGCCAAGGGGACAGGGGGCTGGCTAATGAAAAACTGTTTTTT. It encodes CASSQGDRGLANEKLFF.

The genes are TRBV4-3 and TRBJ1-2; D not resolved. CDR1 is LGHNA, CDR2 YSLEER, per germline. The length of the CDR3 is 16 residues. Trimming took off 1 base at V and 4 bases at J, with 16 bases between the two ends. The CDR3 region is CASSQGTPGKGYGYTF. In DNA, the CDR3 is TGCGCCAGCAGCCAAGGGACTCCGGGGAAGGGCTATGGCTACACCTTC.

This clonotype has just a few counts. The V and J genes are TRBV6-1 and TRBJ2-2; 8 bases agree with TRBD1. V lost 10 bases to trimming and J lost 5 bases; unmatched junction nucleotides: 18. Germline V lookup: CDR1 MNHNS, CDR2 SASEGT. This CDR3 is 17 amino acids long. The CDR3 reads CATSFVGQAEGTGELFF. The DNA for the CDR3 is TGTGCCACCTCATTTGTGGGACAGGCAGAGGGGACCGGGGAGCTGTTTTTT.

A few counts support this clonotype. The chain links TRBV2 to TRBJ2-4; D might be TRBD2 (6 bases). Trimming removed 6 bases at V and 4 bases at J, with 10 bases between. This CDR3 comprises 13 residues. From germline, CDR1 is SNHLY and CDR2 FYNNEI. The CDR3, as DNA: TGTGCCAGCAGGGCTGGGGGGAAAAACATTCAGTACTTC. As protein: CASRAGGKNIQYF.

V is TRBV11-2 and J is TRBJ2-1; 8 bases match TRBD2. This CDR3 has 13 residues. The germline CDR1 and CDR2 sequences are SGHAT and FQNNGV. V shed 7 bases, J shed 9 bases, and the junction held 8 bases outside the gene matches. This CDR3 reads CASNPGGPGEQFF. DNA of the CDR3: TGTGCCAGCAACCCGGGAGGGCCGGGTGAGCAGTTCTTC. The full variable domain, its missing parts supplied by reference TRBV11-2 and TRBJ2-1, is EAGVAQSPRYKIIEKRQSVAFWCNPISGHATLYWYQQILGQGPKLLIQFQNNGVVDDSQLPKDRFSAERLKGVDSTLKIQPAKLEDSAVYLCASNPGGPGEQFFGPGTRLTVL.

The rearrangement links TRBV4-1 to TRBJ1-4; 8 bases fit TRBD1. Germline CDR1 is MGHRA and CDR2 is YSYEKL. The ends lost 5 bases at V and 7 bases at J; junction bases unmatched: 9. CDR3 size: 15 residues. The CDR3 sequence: CASSGGQGWVEKLFF. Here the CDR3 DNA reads TGCGCCAGCAGCGGTGGACAGGGATGGGTTGAAAAACTGTTTTTT.

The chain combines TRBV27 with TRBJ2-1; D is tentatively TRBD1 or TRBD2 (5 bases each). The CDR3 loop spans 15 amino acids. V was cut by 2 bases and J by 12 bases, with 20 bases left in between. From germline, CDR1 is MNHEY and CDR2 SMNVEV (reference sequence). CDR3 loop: CASSLISGPNNVQFF. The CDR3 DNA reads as TGTGCCAGCAGTTTAATTTCGGGACCTAACAACGTGCAGTTCTTC.

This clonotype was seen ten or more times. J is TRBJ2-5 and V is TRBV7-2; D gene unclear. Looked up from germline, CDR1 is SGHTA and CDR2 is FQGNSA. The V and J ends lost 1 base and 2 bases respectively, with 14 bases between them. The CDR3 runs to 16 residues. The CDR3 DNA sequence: TGTGCCAGCAGCTTAGGGCACAGAATTTCTCAAGAGACCCAGTACTTC. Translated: CASSLGHRISQETQYF.

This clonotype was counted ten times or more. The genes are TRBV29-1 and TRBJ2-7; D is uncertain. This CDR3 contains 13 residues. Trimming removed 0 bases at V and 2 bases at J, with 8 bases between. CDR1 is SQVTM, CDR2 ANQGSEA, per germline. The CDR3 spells CSVEDVAAYEQYF. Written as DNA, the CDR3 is TGCAGCGTTGAAGATGTGGCGGCCTACGAGCAGTACTTC.

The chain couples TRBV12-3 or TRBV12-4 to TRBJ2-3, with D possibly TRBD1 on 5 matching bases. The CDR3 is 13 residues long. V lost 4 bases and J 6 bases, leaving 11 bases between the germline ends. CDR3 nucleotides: TGTGCCAGCAGTTCCGCAGGGTCGGATACGCAGTATTTT. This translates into CASSSAGSDTQYF.

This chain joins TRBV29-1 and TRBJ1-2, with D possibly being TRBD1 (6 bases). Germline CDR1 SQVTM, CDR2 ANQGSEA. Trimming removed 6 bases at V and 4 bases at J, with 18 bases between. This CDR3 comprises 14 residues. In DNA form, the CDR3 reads TGCAGCGTGGAGGGAGGACAGAATTCCTATGGCTACACCTTC. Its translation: CSVEGGQNSYGYTF.

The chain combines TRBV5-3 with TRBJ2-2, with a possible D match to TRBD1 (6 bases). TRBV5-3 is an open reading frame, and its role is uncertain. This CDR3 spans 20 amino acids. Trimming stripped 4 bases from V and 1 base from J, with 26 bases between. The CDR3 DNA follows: TGTGCCAGAAGCGTGACGCCCAATCTCGAGGACAGAGAGAACACCGGGGAGCTGTTTTTT. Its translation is CARSVTPNLEDRENTGELFF.